A single sample gave rise to the 25 T cell receptor delta chains below, sequenced in a study of Vδ1+ human thymocytes. Findings of the study overall: Highly polyclonal TRG and TRD repertoires with Gaussian CDR3 length distributions appeared in thymus.

The antigens of these receptors remain unknown. Extracted RNA was reverse transcribed into cDNA. The CDR3 regions were amplified by multiplex PCR from V-gene primers to a constant-region primer. TCRdb processed the multiplex PCR reads again with the CATT caller. The table lists about 58,000 delta-chain clones, over 13% of them singletons. The sequenced sample consisted of Vdelta1+ gamma-delta thymocytes from the thymus. The subset denotes: FACS-sorted CD3+ TCRalphabeta- TCRVdelta1+ TCRVdelta2- thymocytes. The receptors come from a girl less than two years old who had congenital heart surgery.

V is TRDV1 and J is TRDJ1; 9 nucleotides agree with TRDD3. The J segment lost 0 bases and the V segment lost 4 bases, leaving 6 bases of the junction unmatched. CDR3 length: 16 residues. Germline V gene sequence: CDR1 TSWWSYY, CDR2 QGS. The CDR3 DNA sequence: TGTGCTCTTGGGGCCGGGGATACGGCGTACACCGATAAACTCATCTTT. This gives the protein CALGAGDTAYTDKLIF.

This chain links TRDV1 with TRDJ1, with D possibly being TRDD3 (6 bases). The germline V gene encodes CDR1 TSWWSYY and CDR2 QGS. The V and J ends lost 0 bases and 0 bases respectively, with 14 bases between them. The CDR3 is 17 amino acids. CDR3 residues: CALGELIGDSYTDKLIF. The CDR3 DNA sequence: TGTGCTCTTGGGGAACTAATTGGGGATTCGTACACCGATAAACTCATCTTT.

This clone was observed a handful of times. This sample includes further DNA sequences coding for the same CDR3. This chain joins TRDV2 and TRDJ1; D perhaps matches TRDD3 (5 bases). The CDR3 consists of 14 residues. Germline V CDR1 and CDR2: GEAIGNYY, EKD. V was trimmed by 6 bases and J by 0 bases, leaving 13 bases between them. CDR3 nucleotide sequence: TGTGCCTGTCTTACTGGTGAATACACCGATAAACTCATCTTT. It yields the protein CACLTGEYTDKLIF.

There are a few counts of this clone. The junction shows a germline mismatch at one end, possibly a read error. Other DNA sequences from this sample encode an identical CDR3 as well. This chain links TRDV1 with TRDJ1, with D maybe TRDD3 (6 bases). Germline V gene lookup returns CDR1 TSWWSYY and CDR2 QGS. CDR3 length equals 18 residues. CDR3 sequence: CALGEPRRRIPYTDKLIF. As DNA, the CDR3 is TGTGCTCTTGGGGAACCCCGGCGGAGGATACCGTACACAGATAAACTCATCTTT.

The J gene is TRDJ1, the V gene TRDV1, with 12 bases fitting TRDD3. The CDR3 is made up of 22 amino acids. J lost 0 bases, V lost 2 bases, and 19 bases had no gene match. Germline V gives CDR1 TSWWSYY, CDR2 QGS. The CDR3, as DNA: TGTGCTCTTGGGGAAGGTTTCCCAACTGGGGGATACATCGCGGGGTACACCGATAAACTCATCTTT. Encoded protein: CALGEGFPTGGYIAGYTDKLIF.

This chain links TRDV1 with TRDJ1; 9 bases match TRDD3. The germline CDR1 and CDR2 sequences are TSWWSYY and QGS. The CDR3 length is 22 residues. The V segment lost 5 bases and the J segment 0 bases; nucleotides outside the gene matches: 25. The CDR3 coding sequence is TGTGCTCTTGGGCGTAAACGTCCAAGGAGAAACTGGGGGAATCCGTACACCGATAAACTCATCTTT. Amino acid sequence: CALGRKRPRRNWGNPYTDKLIF.

This clone has only a few counts. The V gene is TRDV1, the J gene TRDJ1, with 9 bases matching TRDD3. The CDR3 extends over 21 amino acids. Germline CDR1 and CDR2: TSWWSYY and QGS. V lost 2 bases, J lost 2 bases, and 21 bases stayed unmatched. CDR3 DNA: TGTGCTCTTGGGGAATCTTACAGAGGCCGGGGGATACCGGACGGGACCGATAAACTCATCTTT. This sequence encodes CALGESYRGRGIPDGTDKLIF.

J is TRDJ1 and V is TRDV1, with TRDD3 identical over 7 bases. The CDR3 length is 16 residues. Germline loops: CDR1 TSWWSYY, CDR2 QGS. The V segment lost 1 base and the J segment 0 bases; nucleotides outside the gene matches: 5. CDR3 sequence: CALGEPGDSYTDKLIF. CDR3 in DNA: TGTGCTCTTGGGGAACCGGGGGATTCGTACACCGATAAACTCATCTTT.

In this sample, this clone turned up a few times. V usage is TRDV2 and J usage is TRDJ1; 13 nucleotides agree with TRDD3. The germline gives CDR1 GEAIGNYY, CDR2 EKD. V shed 0 bases and J 1 base; nucleotides not matched to a gene: 10. The CDR3 runs 19 residues. The CDR3 protein is CACDTELGDTVIFTDKLIF. As DNA, the CDR3 is TGTGCCTGTGACACCGAACTGGGGGATACGGTTATATTCACCGATAAACTCATCTTT.

This rearrangement joins TRDV1 to TRDJ1; 7 bases align to TRDD3. CDR1 and CDR2 from the germline V gene are TSWWSYY and QGS. Unmatched junction bases numbered 13, after V lost 5 bases and J lost 4 bases. This CDR3 region has 16 residues. Here the CDR3 DNA reads TGTGCTCTTGGGAAAAGGGCTCCTGGGGGTTACGATAAACTCATCTTT. This sequence encodes CALGKRAPGGYDKLIF.

This rearrangement joins TRDV2 to TRDJ1; 8 bases fit TRDD3. The CDR3 runs to 19 residues. CDR1 GEAIGNYY and CDR2 EKD come from the germline V gene. With 0 bases clipped from V and 0 bases from J, the junction kept 14 bases outside the gene matches. CDR3 amino acids: CACDTARGRGITYTDKLIF. The CDR3 DNA follows: TGTGCCTGTGACACCGCCCGGGGGAGGGGGATAACCTACACCGATAAACTCATCTTT.

This clone has more than one count but fewer than ten. The chain employs TRDV1 and TRDJ1, with 7 bases fitting TRDD3. J gave up 0 bases and V 0 bases, and 13 bases lay outside the gene matches. Germline CDR1 and CDR2: TSWWSYY and QGS. The length of the CDR3 is 19 residues. This CDR3 reads CALGELRKVTGAYTDKLIF. Here the CDR3 DNA reads TGTGCTCTTGGGGAACTCCGTAAGGTTACTGGGGCCTACACCGATAAACTCATCTTT.

The V and J genes are TRDV1 and TRDJ2; D is uncertain. Germline V lookup: CDR1 TSWWSYY, CDR2 QGS. Trimming took off 2 bases at V and 8 bases at J, with 12 bases between the two ends. The CDR3 runs 14 residues. The CDR3, as DNA: TGTGCTCTTGGGGAATTCTTAATTACGGCACAACTCTTCTTT. It translates to CALGEFLITAQLFF.

On this clone itself: Other DNA sequences within the sample encode an identical CDR3. The chain uses TRDV1 and TRDJ1; no reliable D call. Per germline, CDR1 TSWWSYY and CDR2 QGS. V lost 4 bases, J lost 0 bases, and 9 bases lay in between. The CDR3 covers 14 residues. CDR3 nucleotide sequence: TGTGCTCTTGGGGGCCTCCCGTACACCGATAAACTCATCTTT. It is translated as CALGGLPYTDKLIF.

A few counts support this clone. The chain employs TRDV1 and TRDJ1; 8 bases match TRDD3. CDR1 is TSWWSYY, CDR2 QGS, per germline. The junction had 18 bases not matched to a gene; V was cut back by 1 base and J by 11 bases. This CDR3 is 17 amino acids long. CDR3 loop: CALGEPAPFRRGIGLIF. Here the CDR3 DNA reads TGTGCTCTTGGGGAACCCGCCCCCTTCCGGAGGGGGATAGGTCTCATCTTT.

Only a few counts were recorded for this clone. This same CDR3 is encoded by further DNA sequences in the sample. V usage is TRDV1 and J usage is TRDJ1, with D unclear. Germline V gene lookup returns CDR1 TSWWSYY and CDR2 QGS. V shed 0 bases and J shed 0 bases, with 8 bases lying between them. This CDR3 is 15 amino acids long. CDR3 in DNA: TGTGCTCTTGGGGAACTGGGGCCCTACACCGATAAACTCATCTTT. Its translation is CALGELGPYTDKLIF.

The chain uses TRDV1 and TRDJ1, with 10 bases matching TRDD3. The V gene end was trimmed by 0 bases and the J gene end by 11 bases; junction bases not matched to a gene: 33. The CDR3 has 23 amino acids. Germline V gene data show CDR1 as TSWWSYY and CDR2 as QGS. In nucleotides, the CDR3 is TGTGCTCTTGGGGAACTTTTAGTCTCCCCCCAGAGGTTGGTTACTGGGGGATGTAGGCGGCTCATCTTT. Amino acids: CALGELLVSPQRLVTGGCRRLIF.

In its sample, this clone was seen a few times. The chain is built from TRDV1 and TRDJ1; no definite D call. This CDR3 has 18 amino acids. The V and J ends lost 0 bases and 8 bases respectively, with 25 bases between them. Germline lookup yields CDR1 TSWWSYY and CDR2 QGS. The CDR3 nucleotides are TGTGCTCTTGGGGAACTCACCCCCTTTCGGGGTAGGTACGGGAAACTCATCTTT. It specifies CALGELTPFRGRYGKLIF.

This clone was seen only a few times. The V call is TRDV1, the J call TRDJ1, with 8 bases aligning to TRDD3. The germline CDR1 and CDR2 sequences are TSWWSYY and QGS. This CDR3 is built from 17 residues. Trimming at V came to 3 bases and at J to 0 bases, leaving 9 bases not matched to a gene. The CDR3 DNA reads as TGTGCTCTTGGGGATCTCATGGGGGATGCGTACACCGATAAACTCATCTTT. This translates into CALGDLMGDAYTDKLIF.

This clone was observed a few times. This sequence joins TRDV1 and TRDJ1; D is unclear. This CDR3 contains 18 residues. Trimming took off 5 bases at V and 2 bases at J, with 24 bases between the two ends. CDR1 is TSWWSYY, CDR2 QGS, per germline. The CDR3 loop is CALGPQGLPSSTTDKLIF. The DNA for the CDR3 is TGTGCTCTTGGGCCTCAAGGGCTCCCGTCCAGTACAACCGATAAACTCATCTTT.

Only a few counts were recorded for this clone. The rearrangement uses TRDV1 and TRDJ1; D unresolved. The germline V gene encodes CDR1 TSWWSYY and CDR2 QGS. The CDR3 consists of 15 residues. With 3 bases removed from V and 0 bases from J, the gap between germline ends came to 11 bases. The CDR3 DNA reads TGTGCTCTTGGGGACCGAAACCAGTACACCGATAAACTCATCTTT. Its protein product is CALGDRNQYTDKLIF.

This clone was seen more than once but under ten times. The chain combines TRDV1 with TRDJ1; 7 nucleotides match TRDD3. The CDR3 spans 19 residues. V was clipped by 3 bases and J by 2 bases; unmatched bases: 18. Per the germline V gene, CDR1 is TSWWSYY and CDR2 is QGS. CDR3 sequence (DNA): TGTGCTCTTGGGGAGCCCCCTTGGGCTGGGGGGGAACCTACCGATAAACTCATCTTT. It encodes CALGEPPWAGGEPTDKLIF.

The chain has TRDV1 and TRDJ1, with D perhaps TRDD3 (6 bases). CDR1 and CDR2 from the germline V gene are TSWWSYY and QGS. V was cut by 2 bases and J by 0 bases, with 28 bases left in between. The CDR3 length is 21 residues. This CDR3 reads CALGEGLYRKGGRSNTDKLIF. DNA of the CDR3: TGTGCTCTTGGGGAAGGCCTTTACCGTAAGGGGGGACGATCGAACACCGATAAACTCATCTTT.

The V and J genes are TRDV1 and TRDJ1; 11 nucleotides agree with TRDD3. This CDR3 comprises 19 residues. J lost 0 bases, V lost 9 bases, and 18 bases had no gene match. In germline, CDR1 is TSWWSYY, CDR2 QGS. The CDR3 spells CALTLSTDWGIFNTDKLIF. CDR3 DNA: TGTGCTCTCACCCTCTCCACGGACTGGGGGATATTCAACACCGATAAACTCATCTTT.

This clone was seen a handful of times. The chain is built from TRDV2 and TRDJ1, with a possible D match to TRDD3 (6 bases). V lost 5 bases, J lost 0 bases, and 21 bases lay in between. Germline CDR1 and CDR2: GEAIGNYY and EKD. This CDR3 is built from 17 residues. CDR3 in amino acids: CACGWGALLLYTDKLIF. CDR3 DNA: TGTGCCTGTGGATGGGGGGCCCTCCTCTTGTACACCGATAAACTCATCTTT.